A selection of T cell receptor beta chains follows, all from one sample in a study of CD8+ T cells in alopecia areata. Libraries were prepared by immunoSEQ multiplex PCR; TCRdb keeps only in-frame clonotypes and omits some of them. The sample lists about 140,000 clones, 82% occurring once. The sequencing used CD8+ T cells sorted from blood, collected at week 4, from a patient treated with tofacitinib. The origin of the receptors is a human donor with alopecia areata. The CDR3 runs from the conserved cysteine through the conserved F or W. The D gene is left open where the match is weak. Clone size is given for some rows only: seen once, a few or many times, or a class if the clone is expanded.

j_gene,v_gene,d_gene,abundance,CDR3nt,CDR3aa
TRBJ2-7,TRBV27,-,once,TGTGCCAGCAGTTCCCCTCTAGCGCCCGAGCAGTACTTC,CASSSPLAPEQYF
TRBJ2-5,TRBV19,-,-,TGTGCCAGTGGTCCCTGGGGGGAGACCCAGTACTTC,CASGPWGETQYF
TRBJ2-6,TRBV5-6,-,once,TGTGCCAGCAGCTCGGACAAGAATTCCGTCCTGACTTTC,CASSSDKNSVLTF
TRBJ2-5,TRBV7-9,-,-,TGTGCCAGCAGTCCTCCTCAAGAGACCCAGTACTTC,CASSPPQETQYF
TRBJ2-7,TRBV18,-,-,TGTGCCAGCTGCGAAAGTCAGCTGACAACCACCTACGAGCAGTACTTC,CASCESQLTTTYEQYF
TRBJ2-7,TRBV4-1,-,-,TGCGCCAGCAGCCCGCAGGGGAATATCCCCTACGAGCAGTACTTC,CASSPQGNIPYEQYF
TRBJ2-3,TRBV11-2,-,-,TGTGCCAGCAGCCGCCACACAGATACGCAGTATTTT,CASSRHTDTQYF
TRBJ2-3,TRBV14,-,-,TGTGCCAGCAGCTACTCCACAGATACGCAGTATTTT,CASSYSTDTQYF
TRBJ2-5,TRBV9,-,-,TGTGCCAGCAGCGTAGGTTCCCTAGGGCGACGGTGGGAGACCCAGTACTTC,CASSVGSLGRRWETQYF
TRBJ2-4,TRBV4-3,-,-,TGCGCCAGCAGCGGAGTTTTGGAGGGGGCGGAAAACATTCAGTACTTC,CASSGVLEGAENIQYF
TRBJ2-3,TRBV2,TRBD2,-,TGTGCCAGCAGTGGTGGACTAGCGGCTAGCACAGATACGCAGTATTTT,CASSGGLAASTDTQYF
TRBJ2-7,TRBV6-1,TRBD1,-,TGTGCCAGCAGTGGGCAGGGGGAATACGAGCAGTACTTC,CASSGQGEYEQYF
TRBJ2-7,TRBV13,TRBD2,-,TGTGCCAGCAGCTCCACTAGCGGGGAATCCTACGAGCAGTACTTC,CASSSTSGESYEQYF
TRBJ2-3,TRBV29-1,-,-,TGCAGCGTTTATGGGTGGAAAGAGGCAGATACGCAGTATTTT,CSVYGWKEADTQYF
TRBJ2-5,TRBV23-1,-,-,TGCGCCAGCCCCGAGGGAAGTAAGACCCAGTACTTC,CASPEGSKTQYF
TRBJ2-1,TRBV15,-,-,TGTGCCACCAGCAGAGGACAGCAACCTTCAATCAATGAGCAGTTCTTC,CATSRGQQPSINEQFF
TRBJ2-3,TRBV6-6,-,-,TGTGCCAGCAGTTACTCTGGCCAGCGCACAGATACGCAGTATTTT,CASSYSGQRTDTQYF
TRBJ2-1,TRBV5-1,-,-,TGCGCCAGCAGCCTCGGGACTGCAGAGCAGTTCTTC,CASSLGTAEQFF
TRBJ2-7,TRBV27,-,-,TGTGCCAGCAGTTCCTATGAAGACCCCTACGAGCAGTACTTC,CASSSYEDPYEQYF
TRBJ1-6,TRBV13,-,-,TGTGCCAGCAGCTCCAACCCGGGGAGGAGCTCCTATAATTCACCCCTCCACTTT,CASSSNPGRSSYNSPLHF
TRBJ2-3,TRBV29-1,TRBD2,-,TGCAGCGTTGAATCCCCCGGACGGACTAGCGTTCCAGATACGCAGTATTTT,CSVESPGRTSVPDTQYF
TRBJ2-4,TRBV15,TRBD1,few,TGTGCCACCAGCTCGAGACAGGGAAACATTCAGTACTTC,CATSSRQGNIQYF
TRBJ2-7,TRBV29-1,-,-,TGCAGCGTTGAACTTCCTGGTGGGAGCTCCTACGAGCAGTACTTC,CSVELPGGSSYEQYF
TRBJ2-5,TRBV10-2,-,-,TGCGCCAGCAGTGACAGGGGATTGGAACAAGAGACCCAGTACTTC,CASSDRGLEQETQYF
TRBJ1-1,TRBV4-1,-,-,TGCGCCAGCAGCCAAAGATCAGCAGGGACCACTGAAGCTTTCTTT,CASSQRSAGTTEAFF
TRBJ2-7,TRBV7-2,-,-,TGTGCCAGCAACCTCGCCTGGGGGCCGGGCGAGCAGTACTTC,CASNLAWGPGEQYF
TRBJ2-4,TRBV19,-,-,TGTGCCAGTAGTCCTAGGTTGGGTGAGTCCGCCAAAAACATTCAGTACTTC,CASSPRLGESAKNIQYF
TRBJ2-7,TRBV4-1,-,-,TGCGCCAGCAGCCAAGGGGGGGTCCTGGGCGAGCAGTACTTC,CASSQGGVLGEQYF
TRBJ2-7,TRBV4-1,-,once,TGCGCCAGCAGCCTAACCGAGGCAGGGCTGACCTACGAGCAGTACTTC,CASSLTEAGLTYEQYF
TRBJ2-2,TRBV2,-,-,TGTGCCAGCAGTGAGTTGGCCCTCCCAGCCGGGGAGCTGTTTTTT,CASSELALPAGELFF
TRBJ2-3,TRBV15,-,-,TGTGCCACCAGCAGAGGAAGGGCTAGACAAGATACGCAGTATTTT,CATSRGRARQDTQYF
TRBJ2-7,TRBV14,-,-,TGTGCCAGCAGCCCAAGTGATGGCCGTATCGTAGCCTACGAGCAGTACTTC,CASSPSDGRIVAYEQYF
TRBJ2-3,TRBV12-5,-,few,TGTGCTAGTGGTTTGTTGGCGGGGAACGCTCCTAGCACAGATACGCAGTATTTT,CASGLLAGNAPSTDTQYF
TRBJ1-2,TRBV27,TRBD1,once,TGTGCCAGCAGTTTATCCAACAGGGGGCCGGATGGCTACACCTTC,CASSLSNRGPDGYTF
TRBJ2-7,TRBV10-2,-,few,TGCGCCAGCAAGGGTGGGGCTGGAGGCGAGCAGTACTTC,CASKGGAGGEQYF
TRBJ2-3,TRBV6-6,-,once,TGTGCCAGCAGCCAATTTACAAGCACAGATACGCAGTATTTT,CASSQFTSTDTQYF
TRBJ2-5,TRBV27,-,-,TGTGCCAGCAGTTCCGCGGGGGCCGAAGAGACCCAGTACTTC,CASSSAGAEETQYF
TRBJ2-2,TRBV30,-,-,TGTGCCTGGACCCCCGCCGGGGAGCTGTTTTTT,CAWTPAGELFF
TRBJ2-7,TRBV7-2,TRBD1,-,TGTGCCAGCAGCTTAGACCCGGGACAGGCGACCTACGAGCAGTACTTC,CASSLDPGQATYEQYF
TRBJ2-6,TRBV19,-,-,TGTGCCAGTAGTATTTTCAGATCTGGGGCCAACGTCCTGACTTTC,CASSIFRSGANVLTF
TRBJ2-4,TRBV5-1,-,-,TGCGCCAGCAGCTGGCAGGACACCGACATTCAGTACTTC,CASSWQDTDIQYF
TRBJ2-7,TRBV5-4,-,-,TGTGCCAGCAGCTTGGGTACTGGCGAGCAGTACTTC,CASSLGTGEQYF
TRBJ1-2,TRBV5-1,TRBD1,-,TGCGCCAGCAGCTCTGGCGGGACAGAAAAAGGGCCGCGGAGCTATGGCTACACCTTC,CASSSGGTEKGPRSYGYTF
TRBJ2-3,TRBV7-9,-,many,TGTGCCAGCAGCCCTTCTTGGGGTAGCACAGATACGCAGTATTTT,CASSPSWGSTDTQYF
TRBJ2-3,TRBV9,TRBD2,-,TGTGCCAGCAGCGTGGACCCTAGCGGGGCTAGCACAGATACGCAGTATTTT,CASSVDPSGASTDTQYF